Shown below are 7 T cell receptor beta chains from a single sample sequenced in a study of early stage breast cancer tumors. Profiling relied on immunoSEQ multiplex PCR, and the TCRdb table lists in-frame clones only, not all of them. The top ten hold 6.5% to 9% of the sample, which has under 45,000 clones, approximately 72% seen once. The sequenced material came from blood. The receptor source for this set is a person in their fifties with breast cancer.

The rearrangement uses TRBV30 and TRBJ1-6; D is possibly TRBD1 (5 bases). V lost 3 bases and J lost 10, with 19 bases in between. The CDR3 has 15 amino acids. Looked up from germline, CDR1 is GTSNPN and CDR2 is SVGIG (reference sequence). The CDR3: CAWSKSGRVRSPLHF. Here the CDR3 DNA reads TGTGCCTGGAGCAAGAGTGGCAGGGTAAGGTCACCCCTCCACTTT.

The CDR3 nucleotides read TGTGCCACCAGCAGCCGTAACTATGGCTACACCTTC. This translates into CATSSRNYGYTF. The V and J genes are TRBV15 and TRBJ1-2; the D is unclear. The CDR3 extends over 12 amino acids. Germline V lookup: CDR1 LNHNV, CDR2 YYDKDF (reference sequence). Trimming left V 3 bases short and J 1 base short, with 3 bases between.

J is TRBJ2-7 and V is TRBV7-9; D perhaps matches TRBD2 (5 bases). There are 16 residues in the CDR3. Trimming took off 0 bases at V and 4 bases at J, with 16 bases between the two ends. Germline V gene sequence: CDR1 SEHNR, CDR2 FQNEAQ (reference sequence). CDR3 sequence: CASSLAIRGIGYEQYF. In DNA, the CDR3 is TGTGCCAGCAGCTTAGCGATAAGAGGGATCGGGTACGAGCAGTACTTC.

The rearrangement links TRBV19 to TRBJ2-7; weak D call: TRBD1 (6 bases). Germline loops: CDR1 LNHDA, CDR2 SQIVND (reference sequence). The V gene lost 10 bases and the J gene lost 0 bases, with 16 bases spanning the gap. The CDR3 runs to 14 residues. This chain's CDR3 is CATKRQENSYEQYF. As DNA, the CDR3 is TGTGCCACCAAACGACAGGAGAACTCCTACGAGCAGTACTTC.

The V gene is TRBV7-9, the J gene TRBJ2-7; D is ambiguous. The CDR3 extends over 17 amino acids. Trimming took 1 base from V and 2 from J, leaving 18 bases between them. Germline CDR1 SEHNR, CDR2 FQNEAQ (reference sequence). CDR3 bases: TGTGCCAGCAGCTTAGGTAACGCAGGATTTCGGACCTACGAGCAGTACTTC. Translation: CASSLGNAGFRTYEQYF.

The gene calls are TRBV9 and TRBJ2-7; D not certain. CDR1 SGDLS and CDR2 YYNGEE come from the germline V gene. The CDR3 covers 12 residues. The germline V and J ends were trimmed by 4 bases and 7 bases, with 12 bases remaining between them. The CDR3 protein is CASSRDGLEQYF. The CDR3 coding sequence is TGTGCCAGCAGCCGCGATGGTCTTGAGCAGTACTTC.

The chain couples TRBV11-3 to TRBJ2-1; D may be TRBD1 (6 bases). This CDR3 region has 15 residues. V was cut by 0 bases and J by 4 bases, with 10 bases left in between. Germline V gene lookup returns CDR1 SGHNT and CDR2 YENEEA. CDR3 amino acids: CASSLDVGQYNEQFF. CDR3 nucleotides: TGTGCCAGCAGCTTAGATGTTGGACAGTACAATGAGCAGTTCTTC. Looking up the rest from reference TRBV11-3 and TRBJ2-1 gives the full variable domain: EAGVVQSPRYKIIEKKQPVAFWCNPISGHNTLYWYLQNLGQGPELLIRYENEEAVDDSQLPKDRFSAERLKGVDSTLKIQPAELGDSAVYLCASSLDVGQYNEQFFGPGTRLTVL.